These T cell receptor beta chains were read from a single sample in a study of cytotoxic CD8 clonotypes in ibrutinib-treated CLL. Sequenced by immunoSEQ multiplex PCR; TCRdb stores in-frame clones only, minus some. The data contain approximately 92,000 clones, 60% to 80% of them singletons. Source: PBMCs, taken after 24 months of ibrutinib treatment. These receptors were obtained from a human donor with chronic lymphocytic leukemia. CDR3s include the opening cysteine and the closing phenylalanine or tryptophan. D genes are given only for firm matches. The size entry is marked missing in some rows and otherwise reads once, few, many or a size class.

V	D	J	size	CDR3	DNA
TRBV27	TRBD1	TRBJ2-7	once	CASSLVGQRSYEQYF	TGTGCCAGCAGTTTGGTGGGACAGCGCTCCTACGAGCAGTACTTC
TRBV6-6	TRBD2	TRBJ2-7	-	CASSYSLLGGRREQYF	TGTGCCAGCAGTTACTCCCTCCTCGGCGGGAGGCGGGAGCAGTACTTC
TRBV28	-	TRBJ2-5	-	CASSLEGLRETQYF	TGTGCCAGCAGTTTAGAGGGCCTCCGAGAGACCCAGTACTTC
TRBV5-1	-	TRBJ2-7	once	CASSLVPGDSYEQYF	TGCGCCAGCAGCTTGGTACCAGGCGATTCCTACGAGCAGTACTTC
TRBV4-2	-	TRBJ1-4	few	CASSQQVVDEKLFF	TGTGCCAGCAGCCAACAGGTAGTTGATGAAAAACTGTTTTTT
TRBV5-1	TRBD1	TRBJ2-2	-	CASSLAPGGGTGELFF	TGCGCCAGCAGCTTGGCCCCAGGGGGCGGCACCGGGGAGCTGTTTTTT
TRBV2	TRBD1	TRBJ2-4	-	CASSMTQGAGSENIQYF	TGTGCCAGCAGCATGACTCAGGGGGCCGGGAGTGAAAACATTCAGTACTTC
TRBV7-6	TRBD2	TRBJ2-2	-	CASSLKGLGLAVNTGELFF	TGTGCCAGCAGCTTAAAGGGTCTTGGACTAGCGGTAAACACCGGGGAGCTGTTTTTT
TRBV2	TRBD2	TRBJ2-1	-	CASSVDGGYNEQFF	TGTGCCAGCAGTGTCGACGGGGGGTACAATGAGCAGTTCTTC
TRBV6-1	-	TRBJ2-3	-	CASRGTRIADTQYF	TGTGCCAGCAGGGGGACCCGAATCGCCGATACGCAGTATTTT
TRBV19	-	TRBJ2-6	few	CASSPAGRGFNSGANVLTF	TGTGCCAGTAGTCCGGCCGGACGGGGCTTTAACTCTGGGGCCAACGTCCTGACTTTC
TRBV27	-	TRBJ2-1	-	CASSLFGRDIYNEQFF	TGTGCCAGCAGTTTATTCGGCAGGGACATTTACAATGAGCAGTTCTTC
TRBV5-4	TRBD1	TRBJ1-2	-	CASTGQGNAYGYTF	TGTGCCAGCACAGGACAGGGGAACGCCTATGGCTACACCTTC
TRBV25-1	-	TRBJ1-1	-	CASSPSWGGTEAFF	TGTGCCAGCAGCCCTTCTTGGGGCGGCACTGAAGCTTTCTTT
TRBV4-1	-	TRBJ2-7	-	CASSQDIYSSGEQYF	TGCGCCAGCAGCCAAGATATTTATTCTTCGGGCGAGCAGTACTTC
TRBV13	-	TRBJ1-1	-	CASSPTNTEAFF	TGTGCCAGCAGTCCTACGAACACTGAAGCTTTCTTT
TRBV5-1	TRBD1	TRBJ2-7	-	CASSRTGESAEQYF	TGCGCCAGCTCCCGGACAGGGGAATCCGCCGAGCAGTACTTC
TRBV5-4	TRBD1	TRBJ2-7	-	CASSAEGQGGGEQYF	TGTGCCAGCAGCGCGGAAGGACAGGGGGGGGGTGAGCAGTACTTC
TRBV19	TRBD1	TRBJ2-1	once	CASKNRDRAGEQFF	TGTGCCAGTAAGAACCGGGACAGGGCGGGTGAGCAGTTCTTC
TRBV6-5	-	TRBJ2-7	-	CASSSISRADYEQYF	TGTGCCAGCAGTTCCATCTCCAGGGCGGACTACGAGCAGTACTTC
TRBV6-1	-	TRBJ1-2	-	CASSEEWPPSGDYGYTF	TGTGCCAGCAGTGAAGAGTGGCCTCCCTCAGGGGACTATGGCTACACCTTC
TRBV29-1	-	TRBJ1-1	-	CSVEEQHLGGTEAFF	TGCAGCGTTGAAGAACAACACCTCGGGGGCACTGAAGCTTTCTTT
TRBV2	TRBD1	TRBJ2-7	-	CASSRQGTYEQYF	TGTGCCAGCAGTCGACAGGGAACCTACGAGCAGTACTTC
TRBV28	TRBD1	TRBJ1-5	-	CASSLWPPEGAPQHF	TGTGCCAGCAGTTTATGGCCACCGGAGGGGGCGCCCCAGCATTTT
TRBV2	-	TRBJ1-5	many	CASAWDPLRERSNQPQHF	TGTGCCAGCGCTTGGGACCCCCTGCGTGAGCGTAGCAATCAGCCCCAGCATTTT
TRBV20-1	-	TRBJ2-3	-	CSATVGDTQYF	TGCAGTGCCACTGTTGGAGATACGCAGTATTTT
TRBV28	TRBD1	TRBJ1-4	-	CASSTTGTGYEKLFF	TGTGCCAGCAGCACTACCGGGACAGGGTATGAAAAACTGTTTTTT
TRBV4-1	TRBD1	TRBJ1-2	once	CASSQVGLTGERGYTF	TGCGCCAGCAGCCAAGTGGGATTAACAGGGGAGAGGGGCTACACCTTC
TRBV4-1	TRBD1	TRBJ2-1	once	CASSQAPGQGVNEQFF	TGCGCCAGCAGCCAAGCCCCGGGACAGGGTGTCAATGAGCAATTCTTC
TRBV2	-	TRBJ2-1	-	CASIGPSSYNEQFF	TGTGCCAGCATAGGCCCAAGCTCCTACAATGAGCAGTTCTTC
TRBV28	-	TRBJ2-7	-	CAAGYGWKEQYF	TGTGCCGCAGGGTATGGGTGGAAGGAGCAGTACTTC
TRBV11-2	-	TRBJ1-1	-	CASSLWGRGNLSTEAFF	TGTGCCAGCAGCTTATGGGGTCGGGGGAACCTTTCTACAGAAGCTTTCTTT
TRBV19	TRBD1	TRBJ2-2	-	CATKQGQGVVGELFF	TGTGCCACCAAGCAGGGACAGGGGGTCGTCGGGGAGCTGTTTTTT
TRBV28	-	TRBJ1-2	-	CASSYKTNYGYTF	TGTGCCAGCAGCTACAAAACTAACTATGGCTACACCTTC
TRBV18	TRBD2	TRBJ2-2	few	CASSPPRAGGDTGELFF	TGTGCCAGCTCACCACCGCGAGCGGGAGGCGACACCGGGGAGCTGTTTTTT
TRBV19	-	TRBJ2-1	once	CASSMSRGSYNEQFF	TGTGCCAGTAGTATGAGCAGGGGATCCTACAATGAGCAGTTCTTC
TRBV19	-	TRBJ1-1	-	CASSRARDGPRSTEAFF	TGTGCCAGTAGTAGAGCTCGTGACGGCCCGAGGAGCACTGAAGCTTTCTTT
TRBV7-2	-	TRBJ1-3	-	CASSPNGNTIYF	TGTGCCAGCAGCCCCAACGGAAACACCATATATTTT
TRBV28	-	TRBJ1-1	-	CASSHWDGGREAFF	TGTGCCAGCAGCCACTGGGACGGTGGAAGGGAAGCTTTCTTT
TRBV5-4	-	TRBJ1-1	-	CASSLGPGDTEAFF	TGTGCCAGCAGCTTGGGGCCGGGGGACACTGAAGCTTTCTTT
TRBV15	TRBD1	TRBJ2-4	once	CATKGAAKNIQYF	TGTGCCACAAAGGGGGCGGCCAAAAACATTCAGTACTTC
TRBV27	TRBD1	TRBJ1-5	few	CASKSTGSIQPQHF	TGTGCCAGCAAGTCGACAGGGTCGATTCAGCCCCAGCATTTT
TRBV7-2	-	TRBJ2-2	-	CASSLESLNTGELFF	TGTGCCAGCAGCTTAGAGTCCCTGAACACCGGGGAGCTGTTTTTT
TRBV19	-	TRBJ2-4	-	CASSRHLGVIQYF	TGTGCCAGTAGCCGACACCTGGGGGTGATTCAGTACTTC
TRBV9	-	TRBJ2-3	-	CASSPSTDTQYF	TGTGCCAGCAGCCCGAGCACAGATACGCAGTATTTT
TRBV29-1	TRBD2	TRBJ2-1	-	CSVETSGSDEQFF	TGCAGCGTTGAAACTAGCGGGAGCGATGAGCAGTTCTTC
TRBV15	-	TRBJ2-6	-	CATSREGDSGANVLTF	TGTGCCACCAGCAGAGAGGGCGACTCTGGGGCCAACGTCCTGACTTTC
TRBV7-2	-	TRBJ2-7	-	CAGSFSSSSLSGEQYF	TGTGCCGGCAGCTTTTCGTCCTCGAGTTTGAGCGGCGAGCAGTACTTC
TRBV19	-	TRBJ2-2	once	CASKTRESNTGELFF	TGTGCCAGTAAGACCAGGGAGTCGAACACCGGGGAGCTGTTTTTT
TRBV29-1	-	TRBJ2-7	-	CSVEEGRGSYEQYF	TGCAGCGTTGAAGAGGGTCGCGGCTCCTACGAGCAGTACTTC
TRBV28	-	TRBJ1-4	-	CASSASGQNEKLFF	TGTGCCAGCAGTGCCTCGGGCCAGAATGAAAAACTGTTTTTT
TRBV15	-	TRBJ1-4	-	CATSRDDRWNEKLFF	TGTGCCACCAGCAGAGACGATAGATGGAATGAAAAACTGTTTTTT
TRBV20-1	-	TRBJ1-1	-	CSARGNTEAFF	TGCAGTGCTAGGGGGAACACTGAAGCTTTCTTT